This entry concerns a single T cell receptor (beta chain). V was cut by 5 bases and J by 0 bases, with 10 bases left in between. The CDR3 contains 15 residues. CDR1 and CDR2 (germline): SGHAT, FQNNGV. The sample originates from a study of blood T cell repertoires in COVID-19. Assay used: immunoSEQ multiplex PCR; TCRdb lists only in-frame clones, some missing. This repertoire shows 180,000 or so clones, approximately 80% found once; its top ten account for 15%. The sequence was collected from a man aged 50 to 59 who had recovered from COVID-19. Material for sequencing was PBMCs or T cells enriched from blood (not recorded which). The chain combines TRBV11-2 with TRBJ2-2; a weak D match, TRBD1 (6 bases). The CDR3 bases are TGTGCCAGCAGCGGCAGGGGCTCGAACACCGGGGAGCTGTTTTTT. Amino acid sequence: CASSGRGSNTGELFF.